This T cell receptor (beta chain) was found in a study of patients and donors after allogeneic stem cell transplantation. The V gene lost 6 bases and the J gene lost 7 bases, with 25 bases spanning the gap. Germline lookup yields CDR1 DFQATT and CDR2 SNEGSKA (reference sequence). The CDR3 is made up of 16 amino acids. TCRdb used MiXCR to reprocess the RT-PCR reads, holding one entry per CDR3 protein. The table lists about 960,000 distinct CDR3 sequences, roughly 17% of them singletons. Sequencing used blood, either unsorted or a sorted T cell fraction (not recorded which). V and J are TRBV20-1 and TRBJ1-5; tentative D call: TRBD1 (6 bases). The sequence was obtained from a human donor who was either an allogeneic HSCT recipient or a stem cell or donor lymphocyte infusion donor (not recorded which). It is not recorded whose cells these are; they may come from a transplant donor. The CDR3 region has the DNA TGCAGTGCCCCCCCGGGTGCACAGGGTTTAGAGCAGCCCCAGCATTTT. Amino acids: CSAPPGAQGLEQPQHF.